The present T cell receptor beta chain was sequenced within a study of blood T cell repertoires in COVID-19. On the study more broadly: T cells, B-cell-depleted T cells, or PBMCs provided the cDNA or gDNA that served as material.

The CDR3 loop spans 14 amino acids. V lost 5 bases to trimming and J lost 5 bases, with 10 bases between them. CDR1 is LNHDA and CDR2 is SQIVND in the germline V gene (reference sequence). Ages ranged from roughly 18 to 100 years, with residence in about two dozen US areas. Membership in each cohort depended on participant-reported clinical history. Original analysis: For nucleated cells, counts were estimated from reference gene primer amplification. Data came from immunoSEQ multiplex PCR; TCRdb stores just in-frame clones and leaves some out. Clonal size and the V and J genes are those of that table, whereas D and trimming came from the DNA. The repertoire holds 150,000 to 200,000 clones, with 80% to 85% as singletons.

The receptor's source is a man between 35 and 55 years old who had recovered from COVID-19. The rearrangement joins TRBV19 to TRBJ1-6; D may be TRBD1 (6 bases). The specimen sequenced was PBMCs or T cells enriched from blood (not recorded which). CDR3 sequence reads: CASSHRDHNSPLHF. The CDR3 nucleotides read TGTGCCAGTAGTCACAGGGATCATAATTCACCCCTCCACTTT.